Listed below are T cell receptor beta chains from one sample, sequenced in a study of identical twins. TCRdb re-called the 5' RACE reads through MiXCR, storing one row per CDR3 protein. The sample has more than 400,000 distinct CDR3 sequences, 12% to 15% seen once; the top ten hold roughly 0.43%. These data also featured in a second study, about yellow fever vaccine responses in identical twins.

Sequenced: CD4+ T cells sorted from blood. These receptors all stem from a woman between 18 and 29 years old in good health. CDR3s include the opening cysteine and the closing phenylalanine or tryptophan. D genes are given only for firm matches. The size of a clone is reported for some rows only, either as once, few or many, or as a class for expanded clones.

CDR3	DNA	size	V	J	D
CASSPQAGKEGQPQHF	TGTGCCAGCAGCCCCCAGGCAGGGAAGGAGGGACAGCCCCAGCATTTT	NA	TRBV28	TRBJ1-5	NA
CASSSLLSGNTIYF	TGTGCCAGCAGCTCTCTCCTCTCTGGAAACACCATATATTTT	few	TRBV7-8	TRBJ1-3	NA
CASSLVGGGSYNEQFF	TGTGCCAGCAGCTTGGTCGGGGGGGGCTCCTACAATGAGCAGTTCTTC	few	TRBV5-5	TRBJ2-1	TRBD2
CSARDWAGQQETQYF	TGCAGTGCTAGAGATTGGGCGGGGCAGCAAGAGACCCAGTACTTC	NA	TRBV20-1	TRBJ2-5	NA
CSARKASGGSYNEQFF	TGCAGTGCTAGAAAAGCTAGCGGGGGGTCCTACAATGAGCAGTTCTTC	few	TRBV20-1	TRBJ2-1	TRBD2
CALRTSGMSTGELFF	TGTGCCCTCCGAACTAGCGGGATGAGCACCGGGGAGCTGTTTTTT	few	TRBV10-3	TRBJ2-2	TRBD2
CASSLLLAGANEQFF	TGTGCCAGCAGCTTACTCCTAGCGGGAGCAAATGAGCAGTTCTTC	few	TRBV7-3	TRBJ2-1	TRBD2
CASGTGSEKLFF	TGTGCCAGTGGGACAGGGTCCGAAAAACTGTTTTTT	few	TRBV2	TRBJ1-4	TRBD1
CASSVGDRGLSEAFF	TGTGCCAGCAGCGTAGGGGACAGGGGGCTCTCTGAAGCTTTCTTT	NA	TRBV9	TRBJ1-1	TRBD1
CASSRPRQGEETQYF	TGTGCCAGCAGCCGGCCCCGACAGGGAGAAGAGACCCAGTACTTC	few	TRBV7-9	TRBJ2-5	TRBD1
CATSGGQEQGFSHEQFF	TGTGCCACCAGCGGGGGCCAAGAGCAGGGTTTTTCCCATGAGCAGTTCTTC	NA	TRBV15	TRBJ2-1	NA
CASSWEGLSSTEAFF	TGTGCCAGCAGTTGGGAGGGACTGAGCTCCACTGAAGCTTTCTTT	few	TRBV28	TRBJ1-1	NA
CASREAGVGYNEQFF	TGTGCCAGCAGGGAAGCGGGAGTGGGCTACAATGAGCAGTTCTTC	few	TRBV12-3/TRBV12-4	TRBJ2-1	TRBD2
CSVTHEQFF	TGCAGCGTTACGCATGAGCAGTTCTTC	many	TRBV29-1	TRBJ2-1	NA
CASSARDLNYNEQFF	TGTGCCAGCAGCGCCCGGGACTTAAACTACAATGAGCAGTTCTTC	few	TRBV11-2	TRBJ2-1	NA
CASSLDPQPNTEAFF	TGTGCCAGCAGCTTAGATCCACAGCCGAACACTGAAGCTTTCTTT	once	TRBV7-6	TRBJ1-1	NA
CATSARTSWEQYF	TGTGCCACCAGTGCTCGGACTAGTTGGGAGCAGTACTTC	few	TRBV24-1	TRBJ2-7	TRBD2
CASSLADRSHEQYF	TGCGCCAGCAGCTTGGCGGACAGGTCCCACGAGCAGTACTTC	few	TRBV5-1	TRBJ2-7	TRBD1
CASRGGGDSEQYF	TGTGCCAGCAGAGGAGGGGGGGACTCCGAGCAGTACTTC	NA	TRBV12-3/TRBV12-4	TRBJ2-7	NA
CASSFRLAANTGELFF	TGTGCCAGCAGCTTTAGACTAGCAGCGAACACCGGGGAGCTGTTTTTT	NA	TRBV7-9	TRBJ2-2	TRBD2
CASSVGSGVGNTEAFF	TGTGCCAGCAGCGTAGGATCAGGGGTGGGAAACACTGAAGCTTTCTTT	NA	TRBV9	TRBJ1-1	NA
CASSVSPLTSYEQYF	TGTGCCAGCAGCGTTTCCCCGTTGACCTCCTACGAGCAGTACTTC	few	TRBV9	TRBJ2-7	NA
CASSFDSRYGYTF	TGTGCCAGCAGCTTTGACAGCCGCTATGGCTACACCTTC	few	TRBV7-2	TRBJ1-2	NA
CSAIEPPADTQYF	TGCAGTGCTATAGAACCCCCGGCAGATACGCAGTATTTT	NA	TRBV20-1	TRBJ2-3	NA